Listed below are T cell receptor beta chains from one sample, sequenced in a study of Tregs in tolerant kidney transplant recipients. Produced via immunoSEQ multiplex PCR; TCRdb's table is partial and in-frame only. The profile shows over 50,000 clones, around 85% of them singletons. The starting material was Tregs from blood, obtained before the transplant. Receptors were obtained from a human donor who received a combined kidney and bone marrow transplant. Each CDR3 is given with its conserved first and last residue. A D gene is named only where the DNA matches it firmly. The size field is filled for only some rows; it gives once, few, many or a size class.

j_call	v_call	clone_size	d_call	cdr3_aa	cdr3_nt
TRBJ2-3	TRBV6-5	NA	NA	CASSKPLSFVDTQYF	TGTGCCAGCAGCAAACCACTTAGTTTTGTGGATACGCAGTATTTT
TRBJ2-3	TRBV19	NA	TRBD2	CASSIWGAGPPTDTQYF	TGTGCCAGTAGTATATGGGGAGCGGGGCCCCCCACAGATACGCAGTATTTT
TRBJ2-2	TRBV5-1	NA	NA	CASSPVGHTGELFF	TGCGCCAGCAGCCCCGTGGGACACACCGGGGAGCTGTTTTTT
TRBJ1-4	TRBV27	NA	TRBD1	CASGQGLTNEKLFF	TGTGCCAGCGGACAGGGCTTAACTAATGAAAAACTGTTTTTT
TRBJ2-1	TRBV2	NA	NA	CASGSPLYNEQFF	TGTGCCAGCGGTTCCCCCTTATACAATGAGCAGTTCTTC
TRBJ1-1	TRBV28	NA	NA	CASSSPTGHGGTEAFF	TGTGCCAGCAGTTCGCCAACAGGGCATGGGGGAACTGAAGCTTTCTTT
TRBJ2-2	TRBV2	NA	TRBD2	CASRVTSGSTGELFF	TGTGCCAGCAGGGTAACTAGCGGAAGTACCGGGGAGCTGTTTTTT
TRBJ2-7	TRBV7-2	NA	NA	CASSLMWGTSYEQYF	TGTGCCAGCAGCTTAATGTGGGGAACCTCCTACGAGCAGTACTTC
TRBJ2-4	TRBV6-5	NA	NA	CASRQGGGNIQYF	TGTGCCAGCAGGCAGGGGGGAGGAAACATTCAGTACTTC
TRBJ2-1	TRBV15	NA	NA	CATSPRWSSYNEQFF	TGTGCCACCAGCCCTAGGTGGAGCTCCTACAATGAGCAGTTCTTC
TRBJ2-2	TRBV2	few	NA	CASMARGTGELFF	TGTGCCAGCATGGCGAGGGGCACCGGGGAGCTGTTTTTT
TRBJ2-3	TRBV5-1	NA	NA	CASKALVTDTQYF	TGCGCCAGCAAGGCCCTAGTCACAGATACGCAGTATTTT
TRBJ2-3	TRBV6-1	NA	NA	CASSARGDTLITDTQYF	TGTGCCAGCAGTGCCCGAGGAGACACCCTCATCACAGATACGCAGTATTTT
TRBJ1-2	TRBV14	NA	TRBD1	CASSQDVITGEGDYGYTF	TGTGCCAGCAGCCAAGATGTGATAACAGGGGAAGGCGACTATGGCTACACCTTC
TRBJ2-3	TRBV6-5	NA	NA	CASSYHGTQYF	TGTGCCAGCAGTTACCATGGGACGCAGTATTTT
TRBJ2-3	TRBV4-2	once	NA	CASSHGGILADTQYF	TGTGCCAGCAGCCACGGAGGGATATTGGCAGATACGCAGTATTTT
TRBJ2-2	TRBV15	NA	NA	CATSREDALNTGELFF	TGTGCCACCAGCAGAGAGGACGCTTTGAACACCGGGGAGCTGTTTTTT
TRBJ1-5	TRBV27	NA	TRBD1	CASRRQGAANQPQHF	TGTGCCAGCAGGCGACAGGGGGCGGCCAATCAGCCCCAGCATTTT